The clone carrying this TCR beta chain was seen only a few times. Its specificity is unknown. The data belong to a study of shared clonotypes between healthy human individuals. Study findings and constraints: The generation probabilities recorded for non-shared clonotypes fell below those of clonotypes shared by all four donors. Naive subsets typically showed greater estimated richness than memory subsets.

Template for every sorted-subset replicate PCR totaled 150 to 250 ng DNA, tens of thousands of T cell genomes. Sequencing was performed with immunoSEQ multiplex PCR; in TCRdb, only in-frame clones are kept and a portion is missing. The repertoire consists of about 1.1 million clones, with roughly 77% occurring once and the leading ten covering about 0.89%. Germline-derived CDR1 and CDR2 are SGHAT and FQDESV (reference sequence). The CDR3 sequence is 15 residues long. Trimming shortened V by 5 bases and J by 1 base, and 12 bases separated the two germline ends. J is TRBJ1-3 and V is TRBV11-1; D ambiguous. The sequence was obtained from a man between 18 and 35 years old in good health. Some clones in this sample may be carry-over from other donors' samples. The sample comprised memory CD4+ T cells from PBMCs. The sample's subset: CD45RA-negative fraction. CDR3 nucleotide sequence: TGTGCCAGCAGCCTTAGCGGGTTATCTGGAAACACCATATATTTT. Its translation is CASSLSGLSGNTIYF.